The clone carrying this TCR beta chain was detected only a few times. Its antigen is not identified. What was amplified from RNA transcripts were TCR beta CDR3 regions. Using the HTBI primer set, a first-round RT-PCR was run on the TCR CDR3. TCRdb analysed the multiplex PCR reads with MiXCR anew, one entry per CDR3 protein. The sample yields 550,000 to 850,000 distinct CDR3 sequences, about 17% seen once. This entry belongs to a study of T cells in Graves' hyperthyroidism and ophthalmopathy. Whole-study findings and limits: Stable hyperthyroidism and ophthalmopathy were separated using 13 V-J signatures.

This clonotype was obtained from a woman aged 45-59 years with Graves' hyperthyroidism that later progressed to Graves' ophthalmopathy. Sequencing was carried out using blood.

The CDR3 is CASSHTTGKETQYF. The CDR3 DNA reads as TGCGCCAGCAGCCACACGACAGGGAAAGAGACCCAGTACTTC. The chain combines TRBV4-1 with TRBJ2-5; 7 positions match TRBD1. CDR3 size: 14 residues. The V gene end was trimmed by 3 bases and the J gene end by 3 bases; junction bases not matched to a gene: 4. CDR1 is MGHRA and CDR2 is YSYEKL in the germline V gene.